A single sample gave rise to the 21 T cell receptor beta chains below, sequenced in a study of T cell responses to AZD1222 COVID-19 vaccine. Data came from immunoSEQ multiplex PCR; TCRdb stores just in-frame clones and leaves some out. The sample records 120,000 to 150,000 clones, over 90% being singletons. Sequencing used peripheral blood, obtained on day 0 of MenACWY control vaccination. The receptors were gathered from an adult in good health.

The CDR3 DNA sequence: TGTGCCAGCTCACCACCGTCTTCAGGGGCCTACGAGCAGTACTTC. This sequence encodes CASSPPSSGAYEQYF. The rearrangement uses TRBV18 and TRBJ2-7; TRBD1 might be the D (6 bases). The germline V and J ends were trimmed by 0 bases and 2 bases, with 11 bases remaining between them. Germline assignment: CDR1 KGHSH and CDR2 LQKENI. The CDR3 is 15 amino acids. The full variable domain, rest sourced from reference TRBV18 and TRBJ2-7, is NAGVMQNPRHLVRRRGQEARLRCSPMKGHSHVYWYRQLPEEGLKFMVYLQKENIIDESGMPKERFSAEFPKEGPSILRIQQVVRGDSAAYFCASSPPSSGAYEQYFGPGTRLTVT.

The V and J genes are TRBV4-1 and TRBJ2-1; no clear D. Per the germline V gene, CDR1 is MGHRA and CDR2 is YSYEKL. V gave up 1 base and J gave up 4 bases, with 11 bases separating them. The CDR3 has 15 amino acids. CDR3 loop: CASSQGLPGYNEQFF. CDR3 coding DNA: TGCGCCAGCAGCCAAGGTCTCCCCGGGTACAATGAGCAGTTCTTC.

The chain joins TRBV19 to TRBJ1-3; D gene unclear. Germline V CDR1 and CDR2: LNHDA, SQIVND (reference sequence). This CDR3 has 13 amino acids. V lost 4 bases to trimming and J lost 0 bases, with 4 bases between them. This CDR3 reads CASSTVSGNTIYF. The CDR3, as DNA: TGTGCCAGTAGTACAGTCTCTGGAAACACCATATATTTT.

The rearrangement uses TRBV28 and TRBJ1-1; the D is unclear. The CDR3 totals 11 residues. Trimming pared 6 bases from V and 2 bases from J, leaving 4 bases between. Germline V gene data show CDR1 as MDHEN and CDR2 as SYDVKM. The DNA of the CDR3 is TGTGCCAGCAGCATTAACACTGAAGCTTTCTTT. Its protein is CASSINTEAFF. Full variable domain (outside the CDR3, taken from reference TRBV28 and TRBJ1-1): DVKVTQSSRYLVKRTGEKVFLECVQDMDHENMFWYRQDPGLGLRLIYFSYDVKMKEKGDIPEGYSVSREKKERFSLILESASTNQTSMYLCASSINTEAFFGQGTRLTVV.

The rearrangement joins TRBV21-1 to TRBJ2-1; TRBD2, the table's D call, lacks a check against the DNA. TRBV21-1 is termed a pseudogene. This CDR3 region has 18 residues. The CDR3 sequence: CASSKGLAGGSSYNEQFF. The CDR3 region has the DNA TGTGCCAGCAGTAAGGGACTAGCGGGGGGCAGCTCCTACAATGAGCAGTTCTTC.

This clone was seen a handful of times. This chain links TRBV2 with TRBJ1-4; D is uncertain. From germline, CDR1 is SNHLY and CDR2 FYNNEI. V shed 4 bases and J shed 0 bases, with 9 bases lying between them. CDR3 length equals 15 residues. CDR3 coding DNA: TGTGCCAGCAGTGGGTACGGTGCAACTAATGAAAAACTGTTTTTT. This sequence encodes CASSGYGATNEKLFF. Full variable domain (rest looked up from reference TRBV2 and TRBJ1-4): EPEVTQTPSHQVTQMGQEVILRCVPISNHLYFYWYRQILGQKVEFLVSFYNNEISEKSEIFDDQFSVERPDGSNFTLKIRSTKLEDSAMYFCASSGYGATNEKLFFGSGTQLSVL.

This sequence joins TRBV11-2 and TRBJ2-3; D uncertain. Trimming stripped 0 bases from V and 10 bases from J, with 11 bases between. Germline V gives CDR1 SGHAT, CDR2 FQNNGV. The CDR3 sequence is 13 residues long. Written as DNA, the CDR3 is TGTGCCAGCAGCTTAGATCTGGGCGGAGCGCAGTATTTT. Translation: CASSLDLGGAQYF. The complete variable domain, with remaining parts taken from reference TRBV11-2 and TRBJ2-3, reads EAGVAQSPRYKIIEKRQSVAFWCNPISGHATLYWYQQILGQGPKLLIQFQNNGVVDDSQLPKDRFSAERLKGVDSTLKIQPAKLEDSAVYLCASSLDLGGAQYFGPGTRLTVL.

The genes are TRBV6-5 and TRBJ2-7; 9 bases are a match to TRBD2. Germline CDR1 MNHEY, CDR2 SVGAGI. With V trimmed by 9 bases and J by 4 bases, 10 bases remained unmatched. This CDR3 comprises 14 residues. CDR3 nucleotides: TGTGCCAGTTTAGTAGCGGGGGCGGAGTACGAGCAGTACTTC. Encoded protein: CASLVAGAEYEQYF.

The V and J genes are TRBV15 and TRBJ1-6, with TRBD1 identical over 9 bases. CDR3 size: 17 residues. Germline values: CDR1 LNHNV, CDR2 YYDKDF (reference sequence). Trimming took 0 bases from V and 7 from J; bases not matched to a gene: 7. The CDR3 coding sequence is TGTGCCACCAGCAGAGACTTTACAGGGGGCGGGAATTCACCCCTCCACTTT. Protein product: CATSRDFTGGGNSPLHF.

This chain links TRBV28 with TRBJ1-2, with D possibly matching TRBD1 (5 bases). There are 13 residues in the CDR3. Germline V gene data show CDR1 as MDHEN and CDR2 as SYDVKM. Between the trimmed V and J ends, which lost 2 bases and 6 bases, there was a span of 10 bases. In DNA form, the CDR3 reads TGTGCCAGCAGTTTAGTTGGGGGTGATGGCTACACCTTC. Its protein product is CASSLVGGDGYTF.

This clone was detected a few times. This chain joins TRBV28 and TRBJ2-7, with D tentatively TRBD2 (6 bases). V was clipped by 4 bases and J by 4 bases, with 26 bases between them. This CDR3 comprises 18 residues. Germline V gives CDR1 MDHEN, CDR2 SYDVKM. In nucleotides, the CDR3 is TGTGCCAGCAGTTCGAATGTTCAGGCCTACCAACGGGGGTACGAGCAGTACTTC. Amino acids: CASSSNVQAYQRGYEQYF.

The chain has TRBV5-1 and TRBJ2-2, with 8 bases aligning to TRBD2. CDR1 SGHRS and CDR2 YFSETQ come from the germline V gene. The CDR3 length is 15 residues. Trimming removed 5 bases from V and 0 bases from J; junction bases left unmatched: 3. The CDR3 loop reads CASSGLATNTGELFF. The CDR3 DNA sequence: TGCGCCAGCAGTGGACTAGCTACGAACACCGGGGAGCTGTTTTTT.

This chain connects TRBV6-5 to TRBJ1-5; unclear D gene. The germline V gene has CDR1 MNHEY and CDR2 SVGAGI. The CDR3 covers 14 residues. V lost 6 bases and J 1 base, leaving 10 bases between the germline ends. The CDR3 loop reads CASSRGRSNQPQHF. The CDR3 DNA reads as TGTGCCAGCAGCCGCGGACGGAGCAATCAGCCCCAGCATTTT.

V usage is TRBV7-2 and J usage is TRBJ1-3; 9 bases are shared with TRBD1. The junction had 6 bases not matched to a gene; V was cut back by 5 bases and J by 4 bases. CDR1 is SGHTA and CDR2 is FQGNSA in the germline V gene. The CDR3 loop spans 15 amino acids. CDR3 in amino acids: CASSPWTGAGNTIYF. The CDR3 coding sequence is TGTGCCAGCAGCCCCTGGACAGGGGCAGGAAACACCATATATTTT. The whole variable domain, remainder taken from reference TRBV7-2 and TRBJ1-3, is GAGVSQSPSNKVTEKGKDVELRCDPISGHTALYWYRQSLGQGLEFLIYFQGNSAPDKSGLPSDRFSAERTGGSVSTLTIQRTQQEDSAVYLCASSPWTGAGNTIYFGEGSWLTVV.

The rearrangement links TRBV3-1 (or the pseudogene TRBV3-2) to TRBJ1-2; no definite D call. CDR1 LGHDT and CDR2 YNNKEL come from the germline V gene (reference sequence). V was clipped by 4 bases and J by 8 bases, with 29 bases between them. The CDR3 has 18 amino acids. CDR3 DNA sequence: TGTGCCAGCAGCCCATATAGGTCCCGCGATTATCCTACGGGAGGCTACACCTTC. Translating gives CASSPYRSRDYPTGGYTF.

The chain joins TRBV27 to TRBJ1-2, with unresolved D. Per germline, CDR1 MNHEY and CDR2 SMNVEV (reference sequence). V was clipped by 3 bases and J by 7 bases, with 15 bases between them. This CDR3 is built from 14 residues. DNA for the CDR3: TGTGCCAGCAGTTTCGCTCAGATTGTTCCTGGCTACACCTTC. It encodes CASSFAQIVPGYTF.

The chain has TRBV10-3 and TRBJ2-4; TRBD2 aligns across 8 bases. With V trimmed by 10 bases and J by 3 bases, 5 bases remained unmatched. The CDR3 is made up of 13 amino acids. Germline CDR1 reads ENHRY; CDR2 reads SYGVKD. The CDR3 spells CATTLAGKNIQYF. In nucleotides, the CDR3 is TGTGCCACGACCCTAGCGGGCAAAAACATTCAGTACTTC.

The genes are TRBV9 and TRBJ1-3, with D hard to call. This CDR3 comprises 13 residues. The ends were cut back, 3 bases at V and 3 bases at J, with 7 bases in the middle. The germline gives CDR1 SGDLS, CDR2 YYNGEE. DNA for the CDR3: TGTGCCAGCAGCGACATGGTTGGAAACACCATATATTTT. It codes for CASSDMVGNTIYF.

The CDR3, as DNA: TGTGCCAGCAGTTACATTGGGACAGGGGAGGGTTCACCCCTCCACTTT. This gives the protein CASSYIGTGEGSPLHF. The chain uses TRBV6-5 and TRBJ1-6; 10 bases fit TRBD1. CDR1 MNHEY and CDR2 SVGAGI come from the germline V gene. The CDR3 is 16 amino acids. V gave up 2 bases and J gave up 9 bases; unmatched junction bases: 7.

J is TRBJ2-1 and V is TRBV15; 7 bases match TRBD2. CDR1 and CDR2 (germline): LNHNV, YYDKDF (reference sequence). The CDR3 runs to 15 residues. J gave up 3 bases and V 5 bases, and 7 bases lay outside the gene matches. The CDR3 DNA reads TGTGCCACCAGCGTAAACCGGGACTACTACAATGAGCAGTTCTTC. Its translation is CATSVNRDYYNEQFF.

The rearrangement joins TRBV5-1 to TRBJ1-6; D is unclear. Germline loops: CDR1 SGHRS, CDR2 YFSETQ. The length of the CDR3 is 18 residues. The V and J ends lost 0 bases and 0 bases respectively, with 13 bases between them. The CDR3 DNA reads TGCGCCAGCAGCTTGGACGTCAGGATCAACTCCTATAATTCACCCCTCCACTTT. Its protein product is CASSLDVRINSYNSPLHF.